A single T cell receptor (beta chain) is shown here with its context. Its matching antigen is unknown. These data are taken from a study of CD8+ T cells in alopecia areata. Overall study: Tofacitinib administration persisted for 6 to 18 months, succeeded by 6 months off drug. Severity in treated patients was scored by percentage of scalp area affected. Findings of the study overall: Sharing of TCR sequences between patients (possibly for HLA-related reasons) was less clear than in mice. While tofacitinib was given, many expanded lesional clones persisted in scalp and blood.

Sequencing templates came from extracted RNA that was reverse transcribed into cDNA. Libraries were prepared by immunoSEQ multiplex PCR; TCRdb keeps only in-frame clonotypes and omits some of them. The sample shows 200,000 or so clones, roughly two fifths of them seen only once. The treatment is: oral pan-JAK inhibitor, 5-10 mg twice daily. The CDR3 is made up of 11 amino acids. Per germline, CDR1 GTSNPN and CDR2 SVGIG (reference sequence). The V end was cut by 4 bases, the J end by 3 bases, with 6 bases between. This chain joins TRBV30 and TRBJ1-1; D unresolved. The sequence came from a human donor with alopecia areata. The material was CD4+ T cells sorted from blood, obtained at approximately week 31, from a patient treated with tofacitinib. CDR3 in amino acids: CAWKGYTEAFF. Written as DNA, the CDR3 is TGTGCCTGGAAGGGTTACACTGAAGCTTTCTTT.